The 5 T cell receptor beta chains given below trace back to one sample, sequenced in a study of T-cell reconstitution after alpha-beta-depleted transplantation in children. TCRbeta library construction was performed incorporating unique molecular identifiers. TCRdb used MiXCR to reprocess the PCR reads, holding one entry per CDR3 protein. Of about 500,000 distinct CDR3 sequences listed, approximately 32% are singletons. The sample in question was PBMCs from the stem cell graft donor, obtained from the stem cell graft. The receptors stem from a human donor who donated a stem cell graft to a child with aplastic anemia.

This clonotype was found a few times. This chain links TRBV20-1 with TRBJ1-6, with D maybe TRBD1 (5 bases). V lost 1 base to trimming and J lost 0 bases, with 16 bases between them. The germline CDR1 and CDR2 sequences are DFQATT and SNEGSKA (reference sequence). CDR3 size: 18 residues. CDR3 amino acids: CSARGTRRVSSYNSPLHF. The CDR3 DNA reads as TGCAGTGCTAGAGGAACGCGCAGGGTGAGCTCCTATAATTCACCCCTCCACTTT.

The CDR3 DNA sequence: TGTGCCAGCTCACCGACTCCGGGACAGGGAACCTACGAGCAGTACGTC. Amino acid sequence: CASSPTPGQGTYEQYV. This chain links TRBV18 with TRBJ2-7, with 9 nucleotides matching TRBD1. The ends lost 3 bases at V and 2 bases at J; junction bases unmatched: 8. CDR1 is KGHSH, CDR2 LQKENI, per germline. The CDR3 has 16 amino acids.

This clonotype was found a few times. This chain joins TRBV7-2 and TRBJ1-2; 7 bases map to TRBD1. V was clipped by 3 bases and J by 8 bases; unmatched bases: 6. Germline V gene data show CDR1 as SGHTA and CDR2 as FQGNSA. This CDR3 spans 13 amino acids. CDR3 loop: CASSLDRLGGYTF. In DNA form, the CDR3 reads TGTGCCAGCAGCTTGGACAGGCTCGGGGGCTACACCTTC. Looking up the rest from reference TRBV7-2 and TRBJ1-2 gives the full variable domain: GAGVSQSPSNKVTEKGKDVELRCDPISGHTALYWYRQSLGQGLEFLIYFQGNSAPDKSGLPSDRFSAERTGGSVSTLTIQRTQQEDSAVYLCASSLDRLGGYTFGSGTRLTVV.

The V gene is TRBV20-1, the J gene TRBJ2-1; D possibly uses TRBD1 or TRBD2 (6 bases each). V lost 5 bases, J lost 8 bases, and 19 bases lay in between. The CDR3 is 14 residues long. The germline CDR1 and CDR2 sequences are DFQATT and SNEGSKA (reference sequence). As DNA, the CDR3 is TGCAGTGCTTCCACGCGGAGGGGGATGGATGAGCAGTTCTTC. This codes for CSASTRRGMDEQFF.

This clonotype was counted between two and nine times. V and J are TRBV3-1 and TRBJ1-3, with TRBD1 matching over 7 bases. Germline assignment: CDR1 LGHDT and CDR2 YNNKEL (reference sequence). Unmatched junction bases numbered 3, after V lost 4 bases and J lost 0 bases. This CDR3 spans 15 amino acids. CDR3 loop: CASSLGTVSGNTIYF. DNA for the CDR3: TGTGCCAGCAGCCTCGGGACAGTCTCTGGAAACACCATATATTTT.